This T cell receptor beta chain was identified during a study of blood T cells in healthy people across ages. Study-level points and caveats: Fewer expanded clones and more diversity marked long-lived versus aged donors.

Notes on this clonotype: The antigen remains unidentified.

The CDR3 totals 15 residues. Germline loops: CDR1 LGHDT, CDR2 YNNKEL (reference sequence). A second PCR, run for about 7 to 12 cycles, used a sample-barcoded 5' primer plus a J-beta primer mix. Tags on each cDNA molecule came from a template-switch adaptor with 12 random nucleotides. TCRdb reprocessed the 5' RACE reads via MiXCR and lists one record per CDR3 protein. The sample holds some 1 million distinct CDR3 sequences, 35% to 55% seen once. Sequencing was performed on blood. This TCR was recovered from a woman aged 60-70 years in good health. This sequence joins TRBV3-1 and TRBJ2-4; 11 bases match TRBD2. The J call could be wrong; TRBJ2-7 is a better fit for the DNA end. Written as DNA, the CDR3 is TGTGCCAGCAGCTTCATTGGGACTAGCGGTTACGAGCAGTACTTC. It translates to CASSFIGTSGYEQYF.